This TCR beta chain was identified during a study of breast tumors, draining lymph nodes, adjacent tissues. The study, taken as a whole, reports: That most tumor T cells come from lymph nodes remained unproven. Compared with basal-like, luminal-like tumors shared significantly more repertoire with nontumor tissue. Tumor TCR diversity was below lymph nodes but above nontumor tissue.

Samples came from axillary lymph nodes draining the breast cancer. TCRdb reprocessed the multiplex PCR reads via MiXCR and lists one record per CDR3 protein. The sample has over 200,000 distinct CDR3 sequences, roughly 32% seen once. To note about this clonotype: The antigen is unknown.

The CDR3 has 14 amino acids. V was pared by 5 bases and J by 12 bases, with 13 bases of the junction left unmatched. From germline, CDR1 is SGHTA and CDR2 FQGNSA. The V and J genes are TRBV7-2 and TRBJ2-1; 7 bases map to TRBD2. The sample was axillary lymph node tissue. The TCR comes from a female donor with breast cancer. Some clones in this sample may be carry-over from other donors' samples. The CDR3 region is CASSPAGVTDTQFF. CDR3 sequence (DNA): TGTGCCAGCAGCCCCGCGGGGGTGACAGATACGCAGTTCTTC.